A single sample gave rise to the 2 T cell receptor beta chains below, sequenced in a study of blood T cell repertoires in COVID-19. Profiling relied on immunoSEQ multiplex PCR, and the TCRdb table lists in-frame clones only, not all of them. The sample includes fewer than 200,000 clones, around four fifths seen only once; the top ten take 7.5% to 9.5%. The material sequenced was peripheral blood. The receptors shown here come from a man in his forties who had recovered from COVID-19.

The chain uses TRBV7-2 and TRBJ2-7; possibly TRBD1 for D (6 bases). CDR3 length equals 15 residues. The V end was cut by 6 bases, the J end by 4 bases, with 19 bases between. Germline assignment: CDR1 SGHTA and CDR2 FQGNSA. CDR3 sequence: CASSTDRDTYYEQYF. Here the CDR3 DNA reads TGTGCCAGCAGTACCGACCGGGACACATATTACGAGCAGTACTTC.

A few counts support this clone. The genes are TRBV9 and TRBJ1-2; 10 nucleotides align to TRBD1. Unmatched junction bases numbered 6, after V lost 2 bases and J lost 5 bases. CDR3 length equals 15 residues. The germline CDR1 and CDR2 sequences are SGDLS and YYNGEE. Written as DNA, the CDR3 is TGTGCCAGCAGCGTTCGCGGGACAGGGGAATATGGCTACACCTTC. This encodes CASSVRGTGEYGYTF.